This T cell receptor (beta chain) emerged from a study of Ad26.COV2.S vaccination and SARS-CoV-2 variants. Treatment given: over 15 received Ad26.COV2.S at low or high dose, single or two shots; about 5 received placebo; per-sample allocation not given. The samples were gathered on day 63 after the first injection of vaccine or placebo. V lost 0 bases to trimming and J lost 3 bases, with 36 bases between them. CDR3 length equals 24 residues. CDR1 and CDR2 from the germline V gene are LGHNT and FRNRAP. Profiled with immunoSEQ multiplex PCR; TCRdb holds only in-frame clones, not every one. The table shows roughly 270,000 clones, with 70% to 90% occurring only once. This clone has only a few counts.

The J gene is TRBJ2-1, the V gene TRBV12-5; either TRBD1 or TRBD2 may fit D (5 bases each). This receptor was identified in a person between 18 and 60 years old who received the Ad26.COV2.S COVID-19 vaccine or a placebo. Specimen: peripheral blood, collected in a trial of Ad26.COV2.S vaccine versus placebo. The CDR3 protein is CASGLVRGLLSGGLPTLHYNEQFF. The CDR3 nucleotides are TGTGCTAGTGGTTTGGTACGGGGCCTGCTAAGCGGAGGCCTCCCCACCCTCCACTACAATGAGCAGTTCTTC.